This T cell receptor beta chain stems from a study of regulatory T cells in long-lasting Graves disease. Note on this clonotype: What it binds is unknown.

The study's findings and limits: Among samples with persistent disease, TRBV28, TRBJ1-2 and TRBJ2-5 were favored. Study of thyroid tissue was not done, with only peripheral blood studied. TCR diversity was lower in persistent than newly diagnosed Graves' disease.

CDR1 and CDR2 (germline): MNHEY, SMNVEV (reference sequence). Germline trimming cut 3 bases from V and 1 base from J; bases unmatched to any gene: 5. The CDR3 is 15 amino acids. Both iRepertoire HTBI primers and Arm-PCR of CDR3 regions were used to build the TCR beta libraries. In TCRdb, the multiplex PCR reads were re-called with MiXCR into one record per CDR3 protein. This table has around 400,000 distinct CDR3 sequences, less than 25% appearing once. Time point here: persistent/refractory GD, antithyroid drugs over 5 years with positive TRAb. Researchers made the TCR library from RNA that was extracted from PBMCs.

The TCR was taken from a female donor with Graves disease. The chain employs TRBV27 and TRBJ2-5; 7 positions match TRBD1. Sequenced here: peripheral blood mononuclear cells (PBMCs), sampled when the disease was refractory, from a patient treated with antithyroid drugs. CDR3 in amino acids: CASSFQTGAQETQYF. In nucleotides, the CDR3 is TGTGCCAGCAGTTTTCAAACAGGGGCCCAAGAGACCCAGTACTTC.